Given below is one T cell receptor (beta chain) in context. Sequencing ends 3 residues short of the CDR3 end; the germline J gene provides the rest. Only in-frame clones appear in the TCRdb table, and some are missing; sequencing was by immunoSEQ multiplex PCR. The data include over 25,000 clones; the top ten clones carry around 21%. The data stem from a study of T cells in women clearing cervical HPV infection. Germline V CDR1 and CDR2: DFQATT, SNEGSKA (reference sequence). Unmatched junction bases numbered 5, after V lost 3 bases and J lost 0 bases. The CDR3 covers 15 residues. This clonotype was sampled from a woman aged 18 to 75 with a cervical HPV16 infection that either progressed to CIN3+ or cleared (not recorded which). The chain combines TRBV20-1 with TRBJ2-7; the match to TRBD2 covers 10 bases. Sequences were obtained from blood buffy coat. CDR3 DNA (partial): TGCAGTGCTAGCACTAGCGGGACTTACTCCTACGAG. This codes for CSASTSGTYSYE. The entire CDR3 reads CSASTSGTYSYEQYF.